The entry that follows covers one T cell receptor beta chain sequence. Its target is unknown. Donor samples were obtained from healthy Caucasian individuals from Russia, aged roughly 6 to 90. The CDR3 totals 11 residues. Germline V gene sequence: CDR1 GTSNPN, CDR2 SVGIG (reference sequence). Between the trimmed V and J ends, which lost 0 bases and 7 bases, there was a span of 4 bases. This sample was taken from a study of blood T cells in healthy people across ages. General study findings and limits: CMV status of donors was not determined, possibly confounding expanded clonotype changes. It was held that diversity estimates obtained from one million T cells represented underestimates.

A second PCR, run for about 6 to 11 cycles, used a sample-barcoded 5' primer plus a J-beta primer mix. TCRdb passed the 5' RACE reads through MiXCR, listing each CDR3 protein once. This table holds about 690,000 distinct CDR3 sequences, around 41% found once. Sequenced input: blood. The J gene is TRBJ2-4, the V gene TRBV30; D not resolved. The source of this sequence is a man older than 75 in good health. The CDR3 coding sequence is TGTGCCTGGAGTGTACGGAACATTCAGTACTTC. Translating it yields CAWSVRNIQYF.